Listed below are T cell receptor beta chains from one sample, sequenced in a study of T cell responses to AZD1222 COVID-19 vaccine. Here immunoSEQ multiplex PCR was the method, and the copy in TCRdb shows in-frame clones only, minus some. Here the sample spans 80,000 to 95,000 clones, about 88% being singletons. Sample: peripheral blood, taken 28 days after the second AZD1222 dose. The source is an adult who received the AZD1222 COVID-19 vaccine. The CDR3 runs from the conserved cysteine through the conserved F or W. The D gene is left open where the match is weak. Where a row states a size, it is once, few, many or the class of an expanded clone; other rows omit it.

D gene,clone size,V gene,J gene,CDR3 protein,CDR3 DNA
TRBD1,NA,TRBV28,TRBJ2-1,CASSNPLTRDRETNEQFF,TGTGCCAGCAGCAACCCCCTCACCCGGGACAGGGAAACCAATGAGCAGTTCTTC
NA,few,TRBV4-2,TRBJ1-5,CASSQAWTAYQPQHF,TGTGCCAGCAGCCAGGCCTGGACGGCTTATCAGCCCCAGCATTTT
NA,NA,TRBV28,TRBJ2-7,CASSSKGGTYEQYF,TGTGCCAGCAGCTCTAAAGGGGGGACCTACGAGCAGTACTTC
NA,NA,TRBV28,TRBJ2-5,CASRSGRGWETQYF,TGTGCCAGCAGGTCGGGCAGGGGTTGGGAGACCCAGTACTTC
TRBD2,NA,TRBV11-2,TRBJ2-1,CASRTSGRVSYNEQFF,TGTGCCAGCCGGACTAGCGGGAGGGTCTCCTACAATGAGCAGTTCTTC
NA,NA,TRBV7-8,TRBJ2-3,CASSPERGRGRMTDTQYF,TGTGCCAGCAGCCCCGAGAGGGGTCGAGGGAGAATGACAGATACGCAGTATTTT
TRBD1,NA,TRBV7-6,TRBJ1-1,CASSRDRGMNTEAFF,TGTGCCAGCAGTCGGGACAGGGGTATGAACACTGAAGCTTTCTTT
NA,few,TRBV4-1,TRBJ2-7,CASSQDHYSGEQYF,TGCGCCAGCAGCCAAGATCATTATAGCGGCGAGCAGTACTTC
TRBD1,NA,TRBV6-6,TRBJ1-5,CASSYSQGERQPQHF,TGTGCCAGCAGTTACTCGCAGGGGGAGAGGCAGCCCCAGCATTTT
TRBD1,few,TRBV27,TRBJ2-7,CASSNRGSYEQYF,TGTGCCAGCAGCAACAGGGGCTCCTACGAGCAGTACTTC
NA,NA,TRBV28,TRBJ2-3,CASSFGGRHTDTQYF,TGTGCCAGCAGTTTTGGTGGGAGGCACACAGATACGCAGTATTTT
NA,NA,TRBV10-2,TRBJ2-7,CASSHKGYEQYF,TGCGCCAGCAGTCATAAGGGTTACGAGCAGTACTTC
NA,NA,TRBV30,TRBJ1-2,CASTGGGTGYTF,TGTGCCAGTACAGGAGGTGGGACCGGCTACACCTTC
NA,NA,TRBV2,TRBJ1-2,CASSEALGSYYGYTF,TGTGCCAGCAGTGAAGCGCTGGGCAGCTACTATGGCTACACCTTC
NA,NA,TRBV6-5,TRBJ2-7,CASTLSDPAAYEQYF,TGTGCCAGCACCCTAAGCGACCCAGCAGCCTACGAGCAGTACTTC
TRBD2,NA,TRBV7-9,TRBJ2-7,CASSWRLAGDREQYF,TGTGCCAGCAGCTGGCGACTAGCGGGAGACAGGGAGCAGTACTTC
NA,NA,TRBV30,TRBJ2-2,CAWSVAPYTGELFF,TGTGCCTGGAGTGTAGCACCATATACCGGGGAGCTGTTTTTT
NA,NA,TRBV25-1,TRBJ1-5,CASSKGSGNQPQHF,TGTGCCAGCAGCAAGGGGAGCGGCAATCAGCCCCAGCATTTT
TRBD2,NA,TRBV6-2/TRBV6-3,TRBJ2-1,CASSEREGSYNEQFF,TGTGCCAGCAGTGAGCGGGAGGGCTCCTACAATGAGCAGTTCTTC
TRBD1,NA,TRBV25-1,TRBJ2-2,CASSDPDRVRSTGELFF,TGTGCCAGCAGTGACCCCGACAGGGTGCGCAGCACCGGGGAGCTGTTTTTT
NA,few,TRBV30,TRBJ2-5,CAWSGPGAGTQYF,TGTGCCTGGAGTGGGCCCGGGGCGGGGACCCAGTACTTC
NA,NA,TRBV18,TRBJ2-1,CASSLVGYDEQFF,TGTGCCAGCTCACTTGTAGGGTACGATGAGCAGTTCTTC
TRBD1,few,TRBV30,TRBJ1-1,CAWSGGQNTEAFF,TGTGCCTGGTCAGGGGGCCAGAACACTGAAGCTTTCTTT
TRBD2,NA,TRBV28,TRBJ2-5,CASSRTSGRQTQYF,TGTGCCAGCAGTCGGACTAGCGGGCGGCAGACCCAGTACTTC
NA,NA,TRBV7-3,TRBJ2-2,CASSLTGRLNTGELFF,TGTGCCAGCAGCTTAACGGGCCGACTGAACACCGGGGAGCTGTTTTTT
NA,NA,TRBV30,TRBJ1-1,CAWADNMNTEAFF,TGTGCCTGGGCGGACAACATGAACACTGAAGCTTTCTTT
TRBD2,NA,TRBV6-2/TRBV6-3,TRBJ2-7,CASSYSSSGRADLGYEQYF,TGTGCCAGCAGTTACTCGTCTAGCGGGAGGGCCGATCTAGGGTACGAGCAGTACTTC
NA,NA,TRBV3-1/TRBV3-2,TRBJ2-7,CASSPSTLSTYEQYF,TGTGCCAGCAGCCCCTCGACACTATCGACCTACGAGCAGTACTTC
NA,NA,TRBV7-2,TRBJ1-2,CASSLAPTDGYTF,TGTGCCAGCAGCTTAGCACCTACCGATGGCTACACCTTC
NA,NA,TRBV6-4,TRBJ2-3,CASSGTVTDTQYF,TGTGCCAGCAGTGGGACAGTCACAGATACGCAGTATTTT
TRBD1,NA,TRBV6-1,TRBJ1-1,CASSEPTGGTEAFF,TGTGCCAGCAGTGAACCCACAGGGGGCACTGAAGCTTTCTTT
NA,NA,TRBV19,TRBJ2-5,CASKSSAFSETQYF,TGTGCCAGTAAGTCGTCAGCTTTTTCGGAGACCCAGTACTTC
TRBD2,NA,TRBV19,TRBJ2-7,CASGTSSYEQYF,TGTGCCAGTGGGACTAGCAGTTACGAGCAGTACTTC
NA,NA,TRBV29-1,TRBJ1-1,CSVEGRDTEAFF,TGCAGCGTTGAAGGGAGGGACACTGAAGCTTTCTTT
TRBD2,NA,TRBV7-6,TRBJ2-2,CASSLLGTSGSTGELFF,TGTGCCAGCAGCTTACTCGGGACTAGCGGGAGTACCGGGGAGCTGTTTTTT
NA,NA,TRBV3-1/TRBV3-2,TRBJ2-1,CASSQGLANEQFF,TGTGCCAGCAGCCAAGGCTTAGCGAATGAGCAGTTCTTC
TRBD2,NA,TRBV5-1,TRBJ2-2,CASSLWSMSGRGTGELFF,TGCGCCAGCAGCTTGTGGTCGATGAGCGGGAGGGGGACCGGGGAGCTGTTTTTT
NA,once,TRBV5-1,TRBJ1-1,CASRVGGLGTEAFF,TGCGCCAGCAGGGTGGGGGGGCTAGGAACTGAAGCTTTCTTT
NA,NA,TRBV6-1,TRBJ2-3,CASSEKPTGTDTQYF,TGTGCCAGCAGTGAGAAGCCGACAGGCACAGATACGCAGTATTTT
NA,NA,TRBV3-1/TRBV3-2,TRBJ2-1,CASSQYGDNEQFF,TGTGCCAGCAGCCAGTATGGCGACAATGAGCAGTTCTTC
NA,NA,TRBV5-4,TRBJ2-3,CASSFGIAKSTDTQYF,TGTGCCAGCAGCTTCGGGATAGCCAAGTCCACAGATACGCAGTATTTT